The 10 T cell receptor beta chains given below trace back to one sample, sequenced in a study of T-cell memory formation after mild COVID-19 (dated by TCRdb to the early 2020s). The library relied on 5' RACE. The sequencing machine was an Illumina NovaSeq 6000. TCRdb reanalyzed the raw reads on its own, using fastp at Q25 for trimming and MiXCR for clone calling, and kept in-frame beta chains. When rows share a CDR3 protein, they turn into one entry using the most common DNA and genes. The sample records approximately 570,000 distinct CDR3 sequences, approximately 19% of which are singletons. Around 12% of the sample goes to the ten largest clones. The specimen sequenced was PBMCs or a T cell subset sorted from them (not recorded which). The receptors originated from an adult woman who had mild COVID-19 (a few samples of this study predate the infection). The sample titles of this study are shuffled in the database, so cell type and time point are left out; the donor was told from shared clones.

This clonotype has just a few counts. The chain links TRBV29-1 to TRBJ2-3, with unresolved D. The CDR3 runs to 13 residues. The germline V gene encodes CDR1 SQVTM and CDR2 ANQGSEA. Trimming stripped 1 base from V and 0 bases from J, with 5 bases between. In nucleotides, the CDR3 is TGCAGCGTTGAAGTGTTGAGCACAGATACGCAGTATTTT. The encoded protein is CSVEVLSTDTQYF.

The CDR3 DNA sequence: TGTGCCAGCAGCTCCCGACAGGGGCCTGGGGTGAGCGCTGAAGCTTTCTTT. Translation gives CASSSRQGPGVSAEAFF. The chain uses TRBV7-9 and TRBJ1-1; 8 bases are a match to TRBD1. Germline V gene data show CDR1 as SEHNR and CDR2 as FQNEAQ (reference sequence). Trimming removed 4 bases from V and 6 bases from J; junction bases left unmatched: 16. The CDR3 contains 17 residues.

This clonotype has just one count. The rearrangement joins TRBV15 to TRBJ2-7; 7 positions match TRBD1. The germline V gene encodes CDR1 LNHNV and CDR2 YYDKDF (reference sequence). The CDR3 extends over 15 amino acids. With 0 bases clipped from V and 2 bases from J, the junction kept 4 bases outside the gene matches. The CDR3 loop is CATSRERTGAYEQYF. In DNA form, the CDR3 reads TGTGCCACCAGCAGAGAGAGGACAGGAGCCTACGAGCAGTACTTC.

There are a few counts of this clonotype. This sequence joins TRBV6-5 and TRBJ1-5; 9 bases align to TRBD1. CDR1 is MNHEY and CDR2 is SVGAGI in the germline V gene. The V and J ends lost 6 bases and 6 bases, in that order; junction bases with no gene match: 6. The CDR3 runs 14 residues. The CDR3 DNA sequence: TGTGCCAGCAGCCAACAGGGGGCAAGTCAGCCCCAGCATTTT. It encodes CASSQQGASQPQHF.

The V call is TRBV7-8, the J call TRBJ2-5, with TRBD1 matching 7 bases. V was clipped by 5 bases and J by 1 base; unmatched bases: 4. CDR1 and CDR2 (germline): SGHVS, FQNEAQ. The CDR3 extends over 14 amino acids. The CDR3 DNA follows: TGTGCCAGCAGCGTGGGACAGACCCAAGAGACCCAGTACTTC. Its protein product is CASSVGQTQETQYF. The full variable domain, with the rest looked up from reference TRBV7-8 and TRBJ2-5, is GAGVSQSPRYKVAKRGQDVALRCDPISGHVSLFWYQQALGQGPEFLTYFQNEAQLDKSGLPSDRFFAERPEGSVSTLKIQRTQQEDSAVYLCASSVGQTQETQYFGPGTRLLVL.

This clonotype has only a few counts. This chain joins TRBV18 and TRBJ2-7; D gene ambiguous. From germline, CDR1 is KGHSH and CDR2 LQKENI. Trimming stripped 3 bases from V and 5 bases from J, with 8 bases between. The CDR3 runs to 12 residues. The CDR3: CASSPAAHEQYF. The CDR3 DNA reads TGTGCCAGCTCACCCGCGGCCCACGAGCAGTACTTC.

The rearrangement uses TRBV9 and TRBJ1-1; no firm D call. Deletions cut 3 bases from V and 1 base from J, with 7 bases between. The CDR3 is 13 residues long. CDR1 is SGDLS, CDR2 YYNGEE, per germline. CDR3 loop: CASSEIPNTEAFF. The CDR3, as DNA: TGTGCCAGCAGCGAGATCCCGAACACTGAAGCTTTCTTT.

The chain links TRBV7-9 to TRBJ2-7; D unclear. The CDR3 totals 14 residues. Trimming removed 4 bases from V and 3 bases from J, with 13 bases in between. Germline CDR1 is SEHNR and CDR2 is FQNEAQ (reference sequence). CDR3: CASSSSRRFYEQYF. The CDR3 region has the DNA TGTGCCAGCAGCTCGTCGCGGCGTTTCTACGAGCAGTACTTC. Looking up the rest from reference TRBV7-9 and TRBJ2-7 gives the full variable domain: DTGVSQNPRHKITKRGQNVTFRCDPISEHNRLYWYRQTLGQGPEFLTYFQNEAQLEKSRLLSDRFSAERPKGSFSTLEIQRTEQGDSAMYLCASSSSRRFYEQYFGPGTRLTVT.

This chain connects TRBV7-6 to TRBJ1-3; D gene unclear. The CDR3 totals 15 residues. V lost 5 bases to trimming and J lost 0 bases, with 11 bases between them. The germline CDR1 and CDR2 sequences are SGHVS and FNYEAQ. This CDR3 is CASSPQVRSGNTIYF. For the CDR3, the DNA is TGTGCCAGCAGCCCCCAGGTGCGCTCTGGAAACACCATATATTTT. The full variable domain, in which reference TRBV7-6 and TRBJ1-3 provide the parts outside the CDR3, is GAGVSQSPRYKVTKRGQDVALRCDPISGHVSLYWYRQALGQGPEFLTYFNYEAQQDKSGLPNDRFSAERPEGSISTLTIQRTEQRDSAMYRCASSPQVRSGNTIYFGEGSWLTVV.

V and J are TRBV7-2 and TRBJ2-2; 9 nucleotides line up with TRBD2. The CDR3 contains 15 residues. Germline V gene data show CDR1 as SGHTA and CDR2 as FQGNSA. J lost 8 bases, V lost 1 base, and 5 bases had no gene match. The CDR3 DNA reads TGTGCCAGCAGCTTAGTGGGACTAGCATCTGGGGAGCTGTTTTTT. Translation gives CASSLVGLASGELFF.